This T cell receptor (beta chain) was retrieved from a study of T cells in Graves' hyperthyroidism and ophthalmopathy. TCR beta CDR3 region amplification was performed from RNA transcripts. Researchers ran a first-round RT-PCR on the TCR CDR3 using the HTBI primer set. MiXCR was run by TCRdb on the multiplex PCR reads, yielding one entry per CDR3 protein. The data contain fewer than 350,000 distinct CDR3 sequences, over 15% of them singletons. Germline V CDR1 and CDR2: SGHDT, YYEEEE. Trimming pared 4 bases from V and 0 bases from J, leaving 19 bases between. This CDR3 has 18 residues. This clonotype was observed a handful of times.

The sample taken for sequencing was blood. The TCR comes from a woman aged 40 to 50 with Graves' ophthalmopathy. The chain is built from TRBV5-6 and TRBJ2-2, with D uncertain. The CDR3 DNA follows: TGTGCCAGCAGCCAATTGGTCGACCGGGCTTCGAACACCGGGGAGCTGTTTTTT. Its translation is CASSQLVDRASNTGELFF.